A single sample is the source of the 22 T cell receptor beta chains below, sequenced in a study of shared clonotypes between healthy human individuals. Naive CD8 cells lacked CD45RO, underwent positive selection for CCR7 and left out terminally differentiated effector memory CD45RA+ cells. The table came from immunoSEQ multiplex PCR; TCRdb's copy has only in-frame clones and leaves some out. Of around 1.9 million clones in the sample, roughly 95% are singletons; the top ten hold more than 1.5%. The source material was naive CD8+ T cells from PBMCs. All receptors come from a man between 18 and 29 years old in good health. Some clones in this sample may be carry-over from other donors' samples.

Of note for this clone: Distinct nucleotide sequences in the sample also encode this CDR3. The CDR3 reads CASSVEGRNEQFF. The CDR3 region has the DNA TGTGCCAGCAGCGTAGAAGGGCGCAATGAGCAGTTCTTC. The gene calls are TRBV9 and TRBJ2-1, with no clear D. Germline V CDR1 and CDR2: SGDLS, YYNGEE. V lost 0 bases, J lost 6 bases, and 7 bases lay in between. CDR3 size: 13 residues.

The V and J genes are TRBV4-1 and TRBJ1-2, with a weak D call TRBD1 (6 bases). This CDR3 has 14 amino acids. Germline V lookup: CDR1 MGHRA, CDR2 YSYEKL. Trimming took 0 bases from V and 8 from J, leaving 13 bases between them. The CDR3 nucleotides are TGCGCCAGCAGCCAAGATGTCCGGGGGCCCGGCTACACCTTC. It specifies CASSQDVRGPGYTF.

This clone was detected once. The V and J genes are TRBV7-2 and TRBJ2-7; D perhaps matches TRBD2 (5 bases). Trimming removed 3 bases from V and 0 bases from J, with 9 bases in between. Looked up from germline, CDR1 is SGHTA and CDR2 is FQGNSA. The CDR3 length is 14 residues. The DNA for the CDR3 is TGTGCCAGCAGCTTTTTCGGGGTCTCCTACGAGCAGTACTTC. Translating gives CASSFFGVSYEQYF.

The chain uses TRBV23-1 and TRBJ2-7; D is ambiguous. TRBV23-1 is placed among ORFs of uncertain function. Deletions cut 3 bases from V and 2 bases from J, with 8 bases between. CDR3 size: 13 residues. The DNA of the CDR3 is TGCGCCAGCAGTCAGGTGGCTCCCTACGAGCAGTACTTC. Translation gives CASSQVAPYEQYF.

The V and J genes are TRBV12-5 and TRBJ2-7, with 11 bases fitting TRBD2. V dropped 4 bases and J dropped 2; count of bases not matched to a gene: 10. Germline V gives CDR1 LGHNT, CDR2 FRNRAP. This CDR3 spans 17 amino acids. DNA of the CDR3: TGTGCTAGTGGTTCGGCCACCCCTAGCGGGAGGACCTACGAGCAGTACTTC. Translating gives CASGSATPSGRTYEQYF.

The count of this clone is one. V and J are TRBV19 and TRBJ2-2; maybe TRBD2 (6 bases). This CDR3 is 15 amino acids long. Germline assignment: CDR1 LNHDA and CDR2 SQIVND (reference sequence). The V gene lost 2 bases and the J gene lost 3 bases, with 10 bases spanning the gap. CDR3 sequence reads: CASSIRASDTGELFF. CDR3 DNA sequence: TGTGCCAGTAGTATAAGGGCTAGCGACACCGGGGAGCTGTTTTTT. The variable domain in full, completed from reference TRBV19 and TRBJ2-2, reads DGGITQSPKYLFRKEGQNVTLSCEQNLNHDAMYWYRQDPGQGLRLIYYSQIVNDFQKGDIAEGYSVSREKKESFPLTVTSAQKNPTAFYLCASSIRASDTGELFFGEGSRLTVL.

The CDR3 nucleotides read TGTGCCAGCAGTTCCCGGACTAGCGGGAGCCCCAATGAGCAGTTCTTC. Protein product: CASSSRTSGSPNEQFF. The rearrangement uses TRBV28 and TRBJ2-1; TRBD2 matches 13 bases. The junction had 6 bases not matched to a gene; V was cut back by 4 bases and J by 6 bases. CDR3 length: 16 amino acids. Germline V gene lookup returns CDR1 MDHEN and CDR2 SYDVKM.

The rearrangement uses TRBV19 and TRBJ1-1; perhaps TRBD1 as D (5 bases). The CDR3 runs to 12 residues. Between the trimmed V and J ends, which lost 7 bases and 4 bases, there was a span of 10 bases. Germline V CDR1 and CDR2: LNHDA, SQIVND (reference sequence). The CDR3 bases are TGTGCCAGTACCCCCGGGGGCACTGAAGCTTTCTTT. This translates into CASTPGGTEAFF.

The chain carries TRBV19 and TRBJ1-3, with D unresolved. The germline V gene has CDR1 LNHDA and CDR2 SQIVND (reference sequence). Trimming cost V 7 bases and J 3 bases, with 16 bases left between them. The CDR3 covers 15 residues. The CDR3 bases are TGTGCCAGTACCCTGCAGGTCTCTAATGGAAACACCATATATTTT. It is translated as CASTLQVSNGNTIYF.

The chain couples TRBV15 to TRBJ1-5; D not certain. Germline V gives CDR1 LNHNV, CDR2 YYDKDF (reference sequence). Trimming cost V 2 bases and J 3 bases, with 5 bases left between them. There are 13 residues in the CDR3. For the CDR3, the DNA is TGTGCCACCAGCAGAAAAGTCAATCAGCCCCAGCATTTT. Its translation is CATSRKVNQPQHF.

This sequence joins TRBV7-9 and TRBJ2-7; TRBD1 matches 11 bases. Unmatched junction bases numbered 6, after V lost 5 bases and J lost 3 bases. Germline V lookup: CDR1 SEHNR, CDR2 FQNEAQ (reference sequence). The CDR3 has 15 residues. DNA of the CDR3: TGTGCCAGCAGCCGACCGGGACAGGGGGACTACGAGCAGTACTTC. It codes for CASSRPGQGDYEQYF. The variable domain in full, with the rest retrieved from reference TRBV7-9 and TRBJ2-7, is DTGVSQNPRHKITKRGQNVTFRCDPISEHNRLYWYRQTLGQGPEFLTYFQNEAQLEKSRLLSDRFSAERPKGSFSTLEIQRTEQGDSAMYLCASSRPGQGDYEQYFGPGTRLTVT.

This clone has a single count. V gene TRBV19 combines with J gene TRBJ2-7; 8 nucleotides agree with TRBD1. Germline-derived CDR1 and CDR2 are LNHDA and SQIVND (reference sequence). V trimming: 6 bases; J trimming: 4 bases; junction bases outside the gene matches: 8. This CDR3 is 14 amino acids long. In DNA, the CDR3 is TGTGCCAGTAGCAAATGGACAGGGAGATACGAGCAGTACTTC. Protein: CASSKWTGRYEQYF.

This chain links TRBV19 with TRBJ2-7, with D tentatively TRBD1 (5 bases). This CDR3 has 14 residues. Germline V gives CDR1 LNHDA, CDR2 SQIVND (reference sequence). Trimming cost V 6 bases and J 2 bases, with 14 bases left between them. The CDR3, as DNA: TGTGCCAGTAGCCCTGGGCCAGGGCCCTACGAGCAGTACTTC. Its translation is CASSPGPGPYEQYF.

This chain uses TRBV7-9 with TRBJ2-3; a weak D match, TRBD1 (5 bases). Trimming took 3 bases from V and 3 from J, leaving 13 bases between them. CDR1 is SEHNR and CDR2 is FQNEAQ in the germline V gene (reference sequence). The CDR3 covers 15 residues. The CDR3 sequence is CASSLHKQVTDTQYF. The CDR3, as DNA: TGTGCCAGCAGCTTGCACAAACAGGTTACAGATACGCAGTATTTT.

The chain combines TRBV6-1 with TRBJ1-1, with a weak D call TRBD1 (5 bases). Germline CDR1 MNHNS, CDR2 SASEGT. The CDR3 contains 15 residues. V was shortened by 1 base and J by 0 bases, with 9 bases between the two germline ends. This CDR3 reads CASSEDWGLNTEAFF. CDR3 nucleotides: TGTGCCAGCAGTGAAGATTGGGGGTTGAACACTGAAGCTTTCTTT.

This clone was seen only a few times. CDR3 loop: CASSKTTVDTEAFF. In DNA form, the CDR3 reads TGTGCCAGCAGCAAAACGACAGTCGACACTGAAGCTTTCTTT. The chain carries TRBV7-9 and TRBJ1-1, with D tentatively TRBD1 (5 bases). CDR3 length: 14 amino acids. The germline gives CDR1 SEHNR, CDR2 FQNEAQ (reference sequence). V lost 5 bases, J lost 3 bases, and 13 bases lay in between.

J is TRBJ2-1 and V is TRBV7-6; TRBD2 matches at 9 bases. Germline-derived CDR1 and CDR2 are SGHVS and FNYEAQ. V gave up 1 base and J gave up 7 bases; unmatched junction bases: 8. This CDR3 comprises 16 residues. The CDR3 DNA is TGTGCCAGCAGCTTAGGTCTGGCGGGAGGGCCGAATGAGCAGTTCTTC. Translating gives CASSLGLAGGPNEQFF.

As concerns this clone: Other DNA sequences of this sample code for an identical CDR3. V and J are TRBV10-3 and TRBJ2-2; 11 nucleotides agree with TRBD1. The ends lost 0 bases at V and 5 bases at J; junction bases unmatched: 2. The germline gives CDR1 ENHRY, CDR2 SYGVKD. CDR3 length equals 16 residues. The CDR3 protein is CAISESGTGGTGELFF. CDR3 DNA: TGTGCCATCAGTGAGTCCGGGACAGGGGGGACCGGGGAGCTGTTTTTT.

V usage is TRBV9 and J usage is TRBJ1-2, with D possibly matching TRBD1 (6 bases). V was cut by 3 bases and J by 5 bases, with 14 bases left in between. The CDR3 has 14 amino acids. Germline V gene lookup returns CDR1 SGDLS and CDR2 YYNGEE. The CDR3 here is CASSAGAVRYGYTF. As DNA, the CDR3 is TGTGCCAGCAGCGCAGGGGCCGTTAGGTATGGCTACACCTTC.

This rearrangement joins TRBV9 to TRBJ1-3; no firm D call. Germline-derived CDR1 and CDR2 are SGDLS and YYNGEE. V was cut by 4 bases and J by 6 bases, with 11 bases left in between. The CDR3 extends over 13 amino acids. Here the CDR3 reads CASSPYSKNTIYF. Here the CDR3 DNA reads TGTGCCAGCAGCCCCTACTCCAAAAACACCATATATTTT.

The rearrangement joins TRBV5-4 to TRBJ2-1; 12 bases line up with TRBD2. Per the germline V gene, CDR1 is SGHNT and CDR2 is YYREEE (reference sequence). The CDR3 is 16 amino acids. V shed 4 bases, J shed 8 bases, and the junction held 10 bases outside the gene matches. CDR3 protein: CASSLATLAGGYEQFF. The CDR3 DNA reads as TGTGCCAGCAGCCTTGCTACACTAGCGGGAGGTTATGAGCAGTTCTTC.

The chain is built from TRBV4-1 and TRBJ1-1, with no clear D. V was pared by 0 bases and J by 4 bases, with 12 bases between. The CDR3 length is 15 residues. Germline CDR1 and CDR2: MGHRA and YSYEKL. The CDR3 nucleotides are TGCGCCAGCAGCCAAGAAGGCCCAGGTGGCACTGAAGCTTTCTTT. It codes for CASSQEGPGGTEAFF.